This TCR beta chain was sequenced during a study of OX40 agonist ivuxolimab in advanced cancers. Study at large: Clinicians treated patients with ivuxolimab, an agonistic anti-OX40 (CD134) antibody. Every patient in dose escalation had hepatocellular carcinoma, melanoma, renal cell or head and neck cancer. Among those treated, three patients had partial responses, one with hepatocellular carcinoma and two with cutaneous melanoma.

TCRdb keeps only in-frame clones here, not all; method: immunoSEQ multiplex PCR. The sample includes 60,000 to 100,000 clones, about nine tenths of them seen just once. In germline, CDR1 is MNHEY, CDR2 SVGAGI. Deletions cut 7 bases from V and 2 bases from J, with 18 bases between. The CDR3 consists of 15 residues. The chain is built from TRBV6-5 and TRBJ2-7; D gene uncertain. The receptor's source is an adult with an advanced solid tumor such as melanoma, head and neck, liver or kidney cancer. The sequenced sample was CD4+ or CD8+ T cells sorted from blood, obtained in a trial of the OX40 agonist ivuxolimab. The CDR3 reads CASTLRASFAYEQYF. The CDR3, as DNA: TGTGCCAGCACCCTAAGGGCCTCCTTCGCCTACGAGCAGTACTTC.